These 14 T cell receptor beta chains came from one sample sequenced in a study of cytomegalovirus exposure and HLA in healthy donors. Amplification used 60 Vbeta primers and 13 Jbeta primers. Repertoires were generated with immunoSEQ multiplex PCR, while TCRdb's copy carries only in-frame clones and drops some. The repertoire holds around 76,000 clones, with around three quarters as singletons. The sequenced sample was PBMCs. The receptors were sampled from a woman in her 50s in good health and CMV-seropositive.

The chain employs TRBV30 and TRBJ1-2; TRBD1 might be the D (6 bases). The ends were cut back, 8 bases at V and 0 bases at J, with 10 bases in the middle. This CDR3 has 12 amino acids. Per the germline V gene, CDR1 is GTSNPN and CDR2 is SVGIG (reference sequence). The DNA for the CDR3 is TGTGCCGGGGACAAATCTAACTATGGCTACACCTTC. It translates to CAGDKSNYGYTF.

CDR3 sequence: CASILRGGYGYTF. The CDR3 coding sequence is TGTGCCAGCATCTTAAGGGGGGGCTATGGCTACACCTTC. This rearrangement joins TRBV5-6 to TRBJ1-2; TRBD1 is a possible D gene (6 bases). Trimming cost V 6 bases and J 4 bases, with 13 bases left between them. CDR1 is SGHDT and CDR2 is YYEEEE in the germline V gene. This CDR3 region has 13 residues. The whole variable domain, filled in from reference TRBV5-6 and TRBJ1-2, reads DAGVTQSPTHLIKTRGQQVTLRCSPKSGHDTVSWYQQALGQGPQFIFQYYEEEERQRGNFPDRFSGHQFPNYSSELNVNALLLGDSALYLCASILRGGYGYTFGSGTRLTVV.

This clone has only a few counts. This rearrangement joins TRBV30 to TRBJ1-1; 12 bases match TRBD1. The germline CDR1 and CDR2 sequences are GTSNPN and SVGIG (reference sequence). This CDR3 has 17 amino acids. V lost 4 bases and J lost 4; bases outside the gene matches: 13. The chain's CDR3 is CAWKSPGQGARSTEAFF. The CDR3 nucleotides read TGTGCCTGGAAATCCCCGGGACAGGGGGCGAGAAGCACTGAAGCTTTCTTT.

The CDR3 is CAIRPTKTGFTGELFF. The CDR3 DNA sequence: TGTGCCATCAGACCGACCAAGACCGGGTTCACCGGGGAGCTGTTTTTT. The rearrangement joins TRBV10-3 to TRBJ2-2; D is unresolved. This CDR3 comprises 16 residues. Trimming took 6 bases from V and 4 from J, leaving 18 bases between them. From germline, CDR1 is ENHRY and CDR2 SYGVKD.

The rearrangement joins TRBV28 to TRBJ1-5; D perhaps matches TRBD1 (6 bases). With 3 bases removed from V and 5 bases from J, the gap between germline ends came to 11 bases. The CDR3 runs 14 residues. Looked up from germline, CDR1 is MDHEN and CDR2 is SYDVKM. CDR3 in amino acids: CASSFRGGYQPQHF. In DNA form, the CDR3 reads TGTGCCAGCAGTTTTAGGGGGGGTTATCAGCCCCAGCATTTT.

The chain carries TRBV4-1 and TRBJ1-4; 7 nucleotides line up with TRBD1. CDR1 is MGHRA and CDR2 is YSYEKL in the germline V gene. V shed 4 bases and J 3 bases; nucleotides not matched to a gene: 5. The CDR3 sequence is 15 residues long. CDR3 region: CASSLTGAANEKLFF. In DNA, the CDR3 is TGCGCCAGCAGCCTAACAGGGGCGGCTAATGAAAAACTGTTTTTT.

The CDR3 is CASSARVTSGGTDTQYF. CDR3 coding DNA: TGTGCCAGCAGCGCGCGTGTAACGAGCGGTGGCACAGATACGCAGTATTTT. The rearrangement uses TRBV7-9 and TRBJ2-3; D perhaps matches TRBD2 (5 bases). The CDR3 consists of 17 residues. V was clipped by 5 bases and J by 1 base, with 19 bases between them. The germline V gene encodes CDR1 SEHNR and CDR2 FQNEAQ (reference sequence).

V is TRBV11-2 and J is TRBJ1-4; D might be TRBD1 (6 bases). CDR1 SGHAT and CDR2 FQNNGV come from the germline V gene. The germline V and J ends were trimmed by 2 bases and 8 bases, with 15 bases remaining between them. CDR3 length equals 15 residues. The CDR3 sequence is CASSLSRGAGEKLFF. The DNA for the CDR3 is TGTGCCAGCAGCTTATCACGGGGGGCAGGAGAAAAACTGTTTTTT.

The chain employs TRBV19 and TRBJ2-7; 9 bases match TRBD1. V was clipped by 10 bases and J by 4 bases; unmatched bases: 5. The CDR3 consists of 12 residues. Looked up from germline, CDR1 is LNHDA and CDR2 is SQIVND (reference sequence). The CDR3 region has the DNA TGTGCCACCTCTGGACAGGGGTACGAGCAGTACTTC. Translated, it gives CATSGQGYEQYF.

The chain employs TRBV7-9 and TRBJ1-1; perhaps TRBD1 as D (5 bases). Germline loops: CDR1 SEHNR, CDR2 FQNEAQ (reference sequence). Deletions cut 5 bases from V and 1 base from J, with 11 bases between. The CDR3 consists of 14 residues. Here the CDR3 DNA reads TGTGCCAGCAGCCGGGCGGGGCAGAACACTGAAGCTTTCTTT. Residues: CASSRAGQNTEAFF.

The chain employs TRBV29-1 and TRBJ2-5, with 7 bases fitting TRBD1. Germline lookup yields CDR1 SQVTM and CDR2 ANQGSEA. Germline trimming cut 2 bases from V and 5 bases from J; bases unmatched to any gene: 11. CDR3 size: 15 residues. CDR3 in DNA: TGCAGCGTTGAACCGATCAGAGAGGGACAGGAGACCCAGTACTTC. Its protein product is CSVEPIREGQETQYF.

As regards this clone: Compared with germline, one end of the junction differs, possibly owing to a read error. The chain is built from TRBV9 and TRBJ2-3, with TRBD2 matching over 13 bases. There are 18 residues in the CDR3. The germline gives CDR1 SGDLS, CDR2 YYNGEE. The CDR3 DNA reads as TGTGCCAGCAGCGTAGGTGGACTAGCGGGAGATGTCACAAATACGCAGTATTTT. Amino acids: CASSVGGLAGDVTNTQYF.

V is TRBV19 and J is TRBJ1-5; 8 bases line up with TRBD1. CDR3 length equals 14 residues. Trimming cost V 8 bases and J 1 base; bases outside gene matches: 4. Germline V CDR1 and CDR2: LNHDA, SQIVND (reference sequence). The CDR3 bases are TGTGCCAGTTCTAGGGACAGGAGCAATCAGCCCCAGCATTTT. It specifies CASSRDRSNQPQHF.

The chain recombines TRBV28 with TRBJ2-6; perhaps TRBD2 as D (5 bases). V lost 7 bases to trimming and J lost 3 bases, with 10 bases between them. Germline V gene sequence: CDR1 MDHEN, CDR2 SYDVKM. The CDR3 consists of 14 residues. The CDR3 sequence: CASTRGYGANVLTF. The DNA for the CDR3 is TGTGCCAGCACACGAGGGTATGGGGCCAACGTCCTGACTTTC.